Each of the 3 T cell receptor beta chains below was sequenced from the same sample in a study of blood T cell repertoires in COVID-19 (TCRdb year 2020). Library preparation used the immunoSEQ multiplex PCR assay. Imported from immuneACCESS, the table was reduced by TCRdb to in-frame sequences with V and J called. These copies leave out some clones; in studies compared against another copy, an unresolved V gene accounts for under half, and the cause of the remainder is not known. The sample records under 450,000 clones, roughly 87% of which are singletons. About 5.4% of the sample rests with the top ten. Sequenced: PBMCs or T cells enriched from blood (not recorded which). The source is a woman between 45 and 65 years old who had recovered from COVID-19.

This CDR3 is CASSASGQFNQPQHF. CDR3 nucleotide sequence: TGTGCCAGTAGTGCCAGCGGGCAGTTCAATCAGCCCCAGCATTTT. This rearrangement joins TRBV19 to TRBJ1-5; D gene ambiguous. V lost 5 bases, J lost 3 bases, and 14 bases lay in between. The CDR3 is made up of 15 amino acids. Germline CDR1 and CDR2: LNHDA and SQIVND (reference sequence).

The gene calls are TRBV7-2 and TRBJ1-5, with D perhaps matching TRBD1 (6 bases). The V end was cut by 8 bases, the J end by 5 bases, with 13 bases between. Germline lookup yields CDR1 SGHTA and CDR2 FQGNSA. CDR3 length equals 13 residues. CDR3 sequence: CASGLQGDQPQHF. CDR3 DNA: TGTGCCAGCGGCCTACAGGGAGATCAGCCCCAGCATTTT.

This chain joins TRBV29-1 and TRBJ1-1; D unresolved. V shed 5 bases and J shed 2 bases, with 9 bases lying between them. The germline CDR1 and CDR2 sequences are SQVTM and ANQGSEA. This CDR3 has 12 residues. Here the CDR3 reads CSVSVANTEAFF. DNA for the CDR3: TGCAGCGTTTCGGTAGCTAACACTGAAGCTTTCTTT.